Included here is one T cell receptor beta chain sequence, with context. Its antigen is as yet unknown. This entry comes from a study of cytomegalovirus exposure and HLA in healthy donors. Separation from the approximately 660-subject first cohort characterized the approximately 120-subject validation cohort, to which the donors belonged. The germline V gene has CDR1 SGHTA and CDR2 FQGNSA. With 1 base removed from V and 6 bases from J, the gap between germline ends came to 12 bases. The CDR3 loop spans 14 amino acids. Study results and limitations: The classifier was said to identify cytomegalovirus status with high specificity and sensitivity. TCR beta chains numbering more than 150 were designated cytomegalovirus-associated. In vitro confirmation showed three CMV-associated chains to be CMV antigen specific.

TCRdb's copy holds only in-frame clones and misses some; the assay was immunoSEQ multiplex PCR. The table includes some 120,000 clones, about 93% detected once. The material sequenced was PBMCs. The receptor was derived from a young woman in good health and CMV-seronegative. The V and J genes are TRBV7-2 and TRBJ1-2; maybe TRBD1 (5 bases). CDR3 protein: CASSLGPRADGYTF. The CDR3 nucleotides read TGTGCCAGCAGCTTAGGTCCCAGGGCTGATGGCTACACCTTC.